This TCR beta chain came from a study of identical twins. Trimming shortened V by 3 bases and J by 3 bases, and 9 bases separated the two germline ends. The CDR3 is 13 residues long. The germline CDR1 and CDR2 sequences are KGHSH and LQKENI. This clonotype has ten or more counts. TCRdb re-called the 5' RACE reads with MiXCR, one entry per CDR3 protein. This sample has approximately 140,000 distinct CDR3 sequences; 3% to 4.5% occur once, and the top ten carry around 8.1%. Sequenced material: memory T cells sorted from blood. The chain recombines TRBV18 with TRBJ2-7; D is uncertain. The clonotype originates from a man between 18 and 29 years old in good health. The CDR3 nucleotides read TGTGCCAGCTCACCCCCTCCTCTCTACGAGCAGTACTTC. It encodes CASSPPPLYEQYF.